This is a list of T cell receptor beta chains from one sample in a study of shared clonotypes between healthy human individuals. Assay used: immunoSEQ multiplex PCR; TCRdb lists only in-frame clones, some missing. The sample lists around 720,000 clones, around 78% occurring once. Sequenced input: memory CD4+ T cells sorted from blood. These receptors were obtained from a woman aged 30 to 39 in good health. Both conserved end residues are part of each CDR3. A D gene is named only where the DNA matches it firmly.

D: TRBD1; V: TRBV5-4; J: TRBJ1-2; CDR3: CASSYPGQNYGYTF
D: TRBD1; V: TRBV19; J: TRBJ1-2; CDR3: CASRRDSSNYGYTF
D: TRBD1; V: TRBV30; J: TRBJ2-7; CDR3: CAWTRDREGSYEQYF
D: -; V: TRBV28; J: TRBJ1-2; CDR3: CAITTHYGYTF
D: -; V: TRBV29-1; J: TRBJ2-1; CDR3: CSVGARRGLGEQFF
D: -; V: TRBV6-5; J: TRBJ1-2; CDR3: CASRTTGNGYTF
D: TRBD2; V: TRBV4-2; J: TRBJ2-7; CDR3: CASSQDLPGLAGGSYEQYF
D: -; V: TRBV4-1; J: TRBJ1-3; CDR3: CASSQWRSSGNTIYF
D: -; V: TRBV25-1; J: TRBJ2-7; CDR3: CASSDAYEQYF
D: TRBD1; V: TRBV2; J: TRBJ2-7; CDR3: CASKRTGGGYEQYF
D: TRBD1; V: TRBV4-1; J: TRBJ1-2; CDR3: CASSQTGMTGGNYGYTF
D: -; V: TRBV27; J: TRBJ1-1; CDR3: CASSPRPGTEAFF
D: -; V: TRBV2; J: TRBJ2-2; CDR3: CASSSDNPLGELFF
D: TRBD2; V: TRBV5-1; J: TRBJ2-6; CDR3: CASSLGGTDPSGANVLTF
D: TRBD2; V: TRBV7-3; J: TRBJ2-1; CDR3: CASSPSFGTSGYNEQFF
D: TRBD2; V: TRBV28; J: TRBJ2-1; CDR3: CASREGLAEYNEQFF
D: TRBD2; V: TRBV27; J: TRBJ2-2; CDR3: CASSLSATSGSYMFGELFF
D: -; V: TRBV7-9; J: TRBJ1-1; CDR3: CASQLPAGGTEAFF
D: -; V: TRBV28; J: TRBJ1-2; CDR3: CASSLGQGFEGYTF
D: -; V: TRBV27; J: TRBJ1-1; CDR3: CASSLERGTEAFF
D: -; V: TRBV4-1; J: TRBJ1-4; CDR3: CASSQAGEGSEKLFF
D: -; V: TRBV6-1; J: TRBJ1-5; CDR3: CASSVFGGQPQHF
D: -; V: TRBV5-1; J: TRBJ1-5; CDR3: CASSPDRYQPQHF
D: -; V: TRBV6-5; J: TRBJ1-2; CDR3: CASRSGTRFYGYTF
D: -; V: TRBV7-6; J: TRBJ2-3; CDR3: CASSLSGLTTDTQYF
D: -; V: TRBV2; J: TRBJ2-3; CDR3: CASSEARAGSTDTQYF
D: TRBD1; V: TRBV28; J: TRBJ2-7; CDR3: CASSSTGQGAYEQYF
D: TRBD2; V: TRBV11-1; J: TRBJ2-7; CDR3: CASSRTSGRRPYEQYF
D: -; V: TRBV2; J: TRBJ2-4; CDR3: CASRENSGKNIQYF
D: TRBD1; V: TRBV4-1; J: TRBJ1-1; CDR3: CASSQLGQAKTEAFF
D: -; V: TRBV29-1; J: TRBJ1-5; CDR3: CSVEYQTGMGPQHF
D: TRBD2; V: TRBV18; J: TRBJ2-2; CDR3: CASSPPFLAGGSGELFF
D: TRBD1; V: TRBV28; J: TRBJ1-2; CDR3: CASSGDRNLYGYTF
D: -; V: TRBV28; J: TRBJ2-3; CDR3: CASRGTGTDTQYF
D: -; V: TRBV28; J: TRBJ2-7; CDR3: CASSSARGATGEQYF
D: -; V: TRBV7-6; J: TRBJ2-1; CDR3: CASSLAPEGQVEQFF
D: -; V: TRBV7-2; J: TRBJ2-5; CDR3: CASSLGLQETQYF
D: -; V: TRBV2; J: TRBJ1-3; CDR3: CASSEGLSSGNTIYF
D: -; V: TRBV28; J: TRBJ2-7; CDR3: CASSTPNRYEQYF
D: TRBD1; V: TRBV27; J: TRBJ2-7; CDR3: CASIPGQGAYEQYF
D: TRBD2; V: TRBV27; J: TRBJ2-5; CDR3: CASSLSYLAGVETQYF
D: -; V: TRBV19; J: TRBJ1-1; CDR3: CASSWRGEAFF
D: -; V: TRBV7-2; J: TRBJ1-1; CDR3: CASFRQPSRAEAFF
D: TRBD1; V: TRBV5-4; J: TRBJ1-2; CDR3: CASSGVYQGAGYGYTF
D: TRBD2; V: TRBV10-3; J: TRBJ2-1; CDR3: CAISESKISGGNEQFF
D: TRBD1; V: TRBV7-8; J: TRBJ2-1; CDR3: CASSHRDSYNEQFF
D: TRBD2; V: TRBV5-1; J: TRBJ2-7; CDR3: CASSLSSGTYEQYF
D: -; V: TRBV7-9; J: TRBJ1-4; CDR3: CASSLGRTRDNEKLFF